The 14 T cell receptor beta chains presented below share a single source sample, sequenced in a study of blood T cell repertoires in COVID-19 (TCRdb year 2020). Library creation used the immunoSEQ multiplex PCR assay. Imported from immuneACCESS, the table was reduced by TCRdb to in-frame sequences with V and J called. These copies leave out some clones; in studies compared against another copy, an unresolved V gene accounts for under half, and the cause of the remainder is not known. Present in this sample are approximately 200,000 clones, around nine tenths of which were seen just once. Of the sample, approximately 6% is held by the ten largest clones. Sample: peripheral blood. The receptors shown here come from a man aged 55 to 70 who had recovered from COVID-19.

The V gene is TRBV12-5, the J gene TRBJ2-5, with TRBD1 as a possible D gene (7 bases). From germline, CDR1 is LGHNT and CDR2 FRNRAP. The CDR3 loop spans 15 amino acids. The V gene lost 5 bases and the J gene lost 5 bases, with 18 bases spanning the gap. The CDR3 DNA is TGTGCTAGTGGTCCCGGACTACCCAGGGGGGAGACCCAGTACTTC. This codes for CASGPGLPRGETQYF.

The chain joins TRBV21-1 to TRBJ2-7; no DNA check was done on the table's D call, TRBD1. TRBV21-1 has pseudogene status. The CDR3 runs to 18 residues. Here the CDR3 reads CANQAGTGTIWGSYEQYF. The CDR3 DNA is TGTGCCAACCAAGCCGGGACAGGGACGATCTGGGGCTCCTACGAGCAGTACTTC.

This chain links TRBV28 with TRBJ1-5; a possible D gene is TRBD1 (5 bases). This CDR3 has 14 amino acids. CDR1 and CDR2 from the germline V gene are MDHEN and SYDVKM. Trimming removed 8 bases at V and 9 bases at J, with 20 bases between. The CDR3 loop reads CASAKTASSRPQHF. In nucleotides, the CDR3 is TGTGCCAGCGCAAAGACAGCATCTTCCCGGCCCCAGCATTTT.

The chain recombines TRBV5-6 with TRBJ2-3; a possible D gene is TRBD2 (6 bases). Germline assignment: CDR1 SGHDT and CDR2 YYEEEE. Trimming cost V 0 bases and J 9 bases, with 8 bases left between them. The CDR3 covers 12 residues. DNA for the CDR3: TGTGCCAGCAGCTTGGGACTAGGGACGCAGTATTTT. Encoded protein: CASSLGLGTQYF. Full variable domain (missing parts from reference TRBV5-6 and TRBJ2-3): DAGVTQSPTHLIKTRGQQVTLRCSPKSGHDTVSWYQQALGQGPQFIFQYYEEEERQRGNFPDRFSGHQFPNYSSELNVNALLLGDSALYLCASSLGLGTQYFGPGTRLTVL.

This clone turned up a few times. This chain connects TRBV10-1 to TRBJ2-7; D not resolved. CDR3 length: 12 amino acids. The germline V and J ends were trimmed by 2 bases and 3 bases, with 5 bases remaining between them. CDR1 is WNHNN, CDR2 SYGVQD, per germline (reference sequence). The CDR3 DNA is TGCGCCAGCAGTGAGGACAACTACGAGCAGTACTTC. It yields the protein CASSEDNYEQYF.

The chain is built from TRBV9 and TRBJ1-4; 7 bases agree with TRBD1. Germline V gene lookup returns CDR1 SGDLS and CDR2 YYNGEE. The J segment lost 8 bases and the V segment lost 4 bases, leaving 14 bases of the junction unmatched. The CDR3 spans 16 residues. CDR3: CASSPRVEGAEEKLFF. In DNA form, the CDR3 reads TGTGCCAGCAGCCCCCGAGTCGAGGGGGCTGAAGAAAAACTGTTTTTT.

CDR3 residues: CASSISHGEKLFF. CDR3 coding DNA: TGTGCCAGCTCAATTAGTCATGGTGAAAAACTGTTTTTT. The rearrangement links TRBV19 to TRBJ1-4; D is undetermined. Deletions cut 9 bases from V and 7 bases from J, with 15 bases between. CDR1 is LNHDA, CDR2 SQIVND, per germline (reference sequence). This CDR3 is 13 amino acids long.

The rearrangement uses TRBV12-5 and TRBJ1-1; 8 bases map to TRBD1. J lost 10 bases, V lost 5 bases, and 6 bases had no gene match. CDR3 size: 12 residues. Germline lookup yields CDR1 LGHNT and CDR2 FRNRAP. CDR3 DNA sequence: TGTGCTAGTGGTCTGCCAGGGGGCAGAGCTTTCTTT. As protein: CASGLPGGRAFF.

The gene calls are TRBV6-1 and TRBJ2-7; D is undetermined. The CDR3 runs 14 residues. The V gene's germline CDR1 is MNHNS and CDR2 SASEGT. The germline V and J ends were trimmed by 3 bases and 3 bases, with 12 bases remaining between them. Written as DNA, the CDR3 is TGTGCCAGCAGTGAGACTGGTGTTCACTACGAGCAGTACTTC. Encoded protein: CASSETGVHYEQYF.

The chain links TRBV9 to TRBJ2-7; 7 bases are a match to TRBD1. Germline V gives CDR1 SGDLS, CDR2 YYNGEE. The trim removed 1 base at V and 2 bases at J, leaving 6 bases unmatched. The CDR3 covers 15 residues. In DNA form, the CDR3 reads TGTGCCAGCAGCGTAAATAACAGGGGCCCCTACGAGCAGTACTTC. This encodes CASSVNNRGPYEQYF. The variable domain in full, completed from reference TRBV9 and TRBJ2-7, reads DSGVTQTPKHLITATGQRVTLRCSPRSGDLSVYWYQQSLDQGLQFLIQYYNGEERAKGNILERFSAQQFPDLHSELNLSSLELGDSALYFCASSVNNRGPYEQYFGPGTRLTVT.

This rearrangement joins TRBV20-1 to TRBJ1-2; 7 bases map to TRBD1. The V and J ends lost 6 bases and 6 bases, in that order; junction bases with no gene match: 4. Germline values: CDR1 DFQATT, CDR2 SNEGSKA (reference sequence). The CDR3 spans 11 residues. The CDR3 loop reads CSASDRDGYTF. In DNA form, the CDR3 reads TGCAGTGCCAGCGACAGGGATGGCTACACCTTC.

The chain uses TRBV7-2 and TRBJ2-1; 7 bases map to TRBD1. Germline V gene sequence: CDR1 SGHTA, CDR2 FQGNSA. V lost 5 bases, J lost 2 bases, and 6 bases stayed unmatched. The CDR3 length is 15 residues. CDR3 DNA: TGTGCCAGCAGCACGAGACAGGGTGCCTACAATGAGCAGTTCTTC. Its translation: CASSTRQGAYNEQFF. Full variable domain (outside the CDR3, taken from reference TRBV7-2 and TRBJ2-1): GAGVSQSPSNKVTEKGKDVELRCDPISGHTALYWYRQSLGQGLEFLIYFQGNSAPDKSGLPSDRFSAERTGGSVSTLTIQRTQQEDSAVYLCASSTRQGAYNEQFFGPGTRLTVL.

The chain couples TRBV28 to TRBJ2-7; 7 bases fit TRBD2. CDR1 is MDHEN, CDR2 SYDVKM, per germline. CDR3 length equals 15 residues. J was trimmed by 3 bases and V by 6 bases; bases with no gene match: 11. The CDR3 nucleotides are TGTGCCAGCAGCCCCCCAGCGGGATCTGGCTACGAGCAGTACTTC. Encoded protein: CASSPPAGSGYEQYF.

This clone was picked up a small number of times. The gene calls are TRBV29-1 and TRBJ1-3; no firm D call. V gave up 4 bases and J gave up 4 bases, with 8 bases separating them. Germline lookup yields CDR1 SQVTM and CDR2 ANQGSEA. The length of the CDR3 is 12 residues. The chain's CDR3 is CSVVGVGNTIYF. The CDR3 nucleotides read TGCAGCGTTGTTGGAGTAGGAAACACCATATATTTT.